This record covers a single T cell receptor (beta chain). V gave up 5 bases and J gave up 6 bases, with 9 bases separating them. Looked up from germline, CDR1 is MNHEY and CDR2 is SVGAGI. The CDR3 has 12 amino acids. This record belongs to a study of blood T cell repertoires in COVID-19. Study context: Sources were T cells, B-cell-depleted T cells, or PBMCs; the material itself was cDNA or gDNA.

TCRdb keeps only in-frame clones here, not all; method: immunoSEQ multiplex PCR. This sample has 70,000 to 100,000 clones, with roughly 90% found just once. This chain connects TRBV6-5 to TRBJ2-3; D call uncertain. Sequencing used peripheral blood. The clonotype comes from a man in his 60s with acute or convalescent COVID-19. DNA for the CDR3: TGTGCCAGCAGTCCACGAGTGGATACGCAGTATTTT. Amino acid sequence: CASSPRVDTQYF.